Listed here are 11 T cell receptor beta chains from one sample, sequenced in a study of T-cell memory formation after mild COVID-19. TCRdb analysed the 5' RACE reads with MiXCR anew, one entry per CDR3 protein. In the table there are 350,000 to 500,000 distinct CDR3 sequences, around 18% of which are singletons. The material sequenced was PBMCs or a T cell subset sorted from them (not recorded which). The receptor set was obtained from an adult woman who had mild COVID-19 (a few samples of this study predate the infection). Cell type and time point are not known.

This clonotype showed up just a few times. The chain has TRBV12-3 or TRBV12-4 and TRBJ2-5; TRBD1 might be the D (6 bases). Trimming took 6 bases from V and 3 from J, leaving 17 bases between them. The CDR3 length is 15 residues. In DNA form, the CDR3 reads TGTGCCAGCAGCGATGGACAGCGAATCAAAGAGACCCAGTACTTC. Translation: CASSDGQRIKETQYF.

This clonotype was counted only a few times. The chain employs TRBV7-3 and TRBJ2-1; 7 nucleotides line up with TRBD1. The length of the CDR3 is 15 residues. The trim removed 5 bases at V and 0 bases at J, leaving 4 bases unmatched. CDR1 and CDR2 (germline): SGHTA, FQGTGA. CDR3 amino acids: CASSQGQLSYNEQFF. The DNA for the CDR3 is TGTGCCAGCAGCCAGGGACAGCTCTCCTACAATGAGCAGTTCTTC.

This clonotype was detected a few times. CDR3 coding DNA: TGTGCCAGCAGTTTAGGTGGGACCTCTGGAAACACCATATATTTT. The encoded protein is CASSLGGTSGNTIYF. The rearrangement joins TRBV12-3 or TRBV12-4 to TRBJ1-3, with a weak D call TRBD1 (5 bases). This CDR3 is built from 15 residues. Trimming took 1 base from V and 0 from J, leaving 7 bases between them.

This clonotype came up a few times. J is TRBJ2-3 and V is TRBV7-3, with TRBD1 matching over 7 bases. Germline trimming cut 5 bases from V and 5 bases from J; bases unmatched to any gene: 7. Germline CDR1 SGHTA, CDR2 FQGTGA. The length of the CDR3 is 14 residues. The CDR3 spells CASSPRQGGDTQYF. The CDR3 DNA reads TGTGCCAGCAGCCCAAGACAGGGTGGAGATACGCAGTATTTT.

This chain connects TRBV4-1 to TRBJ1-1, with D possibly being TRBD1 (6 bases). Germline CDR1 MGHRA, CDR2 YSYEKL. The V and J ends lost 1 base and 7 bases respectively, with 28 bases between them. The CDR3 loop spans 19 amino acids. The CDR3 region has the DNA TGCGCCAGCAGCCAAGGGGCAGGGGCCGGAGGAGTTCGGCATGGTGAAGCTTTCTTT. It translates to CASSQGAGAGGVRHGEAFF.

V usage is TRBV7-3 and J usage is TRBJ2-1; D is possibly TRBD1 (6 bases). CDR3 length equals 15 residues. CDR1 and CDR2 (germline): SGHTA, FQGTGA. V gave up 1 base and J gave up 7 bases, with 14 bases separating them. As DNA, the CDR3 is TGTGCCAGCAGCTTAATACCCACAGGGTTTAATGAGCAGTTCTTC. It translates to CASSLIPTGFNEQFF.

The chain couples TRBV4-1 to TRBJ1-6; D not resolved. CDR3 length: 13 amino acids. The germline V and J ends were trimmed by 1 base and 8 bases, with 6 bases remaining between them. From germline, CDR1 is MGHRA and CDR2 YSYEKL. CDR3 residues: CASSQGKDSPLHF. DNA for the CDR3: TGCGCCAGCAGCCAAGGGAAGGATTCACCCCTCCACTTT.

This chain uses TRBV7-9 with TRBJ2-2; 12 bases agree with TRBD2. This CDR3 contains 18 residues. Per the germline V gene, CDR1 is SEHNR and CDR2 is FQNEAQ (reference sequence). The ends lost 1 base at V and 6 bases at J; junction bases unmatched: 9. The CDR3 loop is CASSLELVTSGSSGELFF. The CDR3 DNA sequence: TGTGCCAGCAGCTTAGAGTTGGTGACTAGCGGGAGCTCCGGGGAGCTGTTTTTT.

This clonotype was seen ten or more times. The CDR3 here is CASSTGNEQFF. The CDR3, as DNA: TGTGCCAGCAGTACTGGAAATGAGCAGTTCTTC. The V call is TRBV12-3 or TRBV12-4, the J call TRBJ2-1; unclear D gene. The germline V and J ends were trimmed by 5 bases and 7 bases, with 6 bases remaining between them. There are 11 residues in the CDR3.

The chain is built from TRBV27 and TRBJ1-6; TRBD1 matches 7 bases. J was trimmed by 8 bases and V by 7 bases; bases with no gene match: 5. Germline CDR1 is MNHEY and CDR2 is SMNVEV (reference sequence). There are 13 residues in the CDR3. The CDR3 here is CASTRQGDSPLHF. CDR3 DNA: TGTGCCAGCACTAGACAGGGCGATTCACCCCTCCACTTT.

The genes are TRBV12-3 or TRBV12-4 and TRBJ2-3, with 9 bases that match TRBD2. The CDR3 extends over 16 amino acids. V shed 5 bases, J shed 5 bases, and the junction held 11 bases outside the gene matches. CDR3: CASSPGGRAYGDTQYF. DNA of the CDR3: TGTGCCAGCAGTCCCGGCGGGAGGGCCTATGGAGATACGCAGTATTTT.